This passage covers 21 T cell receptor beta chains from one sample sequenced in a study of cytomegalovirus exposure and HLA in healthy donors. The PCR was carried out with 60 Vbeta primers and 13 Jbeta primers. Sequenced by immunoSEQ multiplex PCR; TCRdb stores in-frame clones only, minus some. This sample carries under 150,000 clones, roughly 69% of them seen once, and the ten largest clones take around 2.6%. The sequencing sample was made of PBMCs. All receptors come from a human donor in good health.

This clone showed up just once. This chain uses TRBV6-5 with TRBJ1-4, with 7 positions matching TRBD1. CDR3 length: 13 amino acids. Germline assignment: CDR1 MNHEY and CDR2 SVGAGI. V lost 6 bases and J lost 7; bases outside the gene matches: 5. The DNA for the CDR3 is TGTGCCAGCAGCGACAGGGCAGCTGAAAAACTGTTTTTT. It translates to CASSDRAAEKLFF.

The chain combines TRBV27 with TRBJ2-2; D unclear. This CDR3 has 13 amino acids. V lost 5 bases to trimming and J lost 6 bases, with 10 bases between them. Germline V gives CDR1 MNHEY, CDR2 SMNVEV (reference sequence). CDR3 region: CASSPHKAGELFF. The CDR3, as DNA: TGTGCCAGCAGTCCCCACAAAGCCGGGGAGCTGTTTTTT.

The V call is TRBV4-2, the J call TRBJ2-5; tentatively, D is TRBD2 (5 bases). The germline V gene encodes CDR1 LGHNA and CDR2 YNFKEQ. The CDR3 length is 17 residues. V gave up 0 bases and J gave up 1 base, with 15 bases separating them. The CDR3 here is CASSQEPPGGSQETQYF. DNA of the CDR3: TGTGCCAGCAGCCAAGAGCCCCCTGGTGGGAGCCAAGAGACCCAGTACTTC.

J is TRBJ2-5 and V is TRBV6-6; weak D call: TRBD1 (6 bases). CDR3 length: 13 amino acids. Germline V gene sequence: CDR1 MNHNY, CDR2 SVGAGI (reference sequence). Trimming shortened V by 6 bases and J by 4 bases, and 12 bases separated the two germline ends. The CDR3 DNA reads as TGTGCCAGCAGGGGACAAGCCGGAGAGACCCAGTACTTC. Protein product: CASRGQAGETQYF.

The chain combines TRBV18 with TRBJ1-1; D unresolved. Germline V lookup: CDR1 KGHSH, CDR2 LQKENI. This CDR3 spans 13 amino acids. The germline V and J ends were trimmed by 3 bases and 3 bases, with 8 bases remaining between them. The CDR3 sequence: CASSPQVDTEAFF. CDR3 nucleotides: TGTGCCAGCTCACCTCAGGTGGACACTGAAGCTTTCTTT.

The V and J genes are TRBV30 and TRBJ2-7, with 7 bases lining up with TRBD1. With V trimmed by 4 bases and J by 1 base, 4 bases remained unmatched. The CDR3 covers 13 residues. Germline CDR1 reads GTSNPN; CDR2 reads SVGIG (reference sequence). CDR3 nucleotides: TGTGCCTGGACAGACAGGGTTTCCTACGAGCAGTACTTC. Translated, it gives CAWTDRVSYEQYF.

The rearrangement joins TRBV9 to TRBJ1-6; D not resolved. Trimming took 2 bases from V and 7 from J, leaving 7 bases between them. The germline gives CDR1 SGDLS, CDR2 YYNGEE. The CDR3 runs to 13 residues. The DNA of the CDR3 is TGTGCCAGCAGCGTGACCGGGAATTCACCCCTCCACTTT. Protein: CASSVTGNSPLHF.

The chain couples TRBV19 to TRBJ2-1, with 8 bases lining up with TRBD2. This CDR3 has 13 residues. The J segment lost 6 bases and the V segment lost 6 bases, leaving 4 bases of the junction unmatched. Germline V gene sequence: CDR1 LNHDA, CDR2 SQIVND (reference sequence). This chain's CDR3 is CASSLGGVNEQFF. CDR3 nucleotide sequence: TGTGCCAGTAGCCTCGGGGGGGTCAATGAGCAGTTCTTC.

The CDR3 DNA sequence: TGTGCCAGCAGTACAGGGACTAGCGGGAACAATGAGCAGTTCTTC. This sequence encodes CASSTGTSGNNEQFF. The chain combines TRBV9 with TRBJ2-1, with 13 bases identical to TRBD2. Germline values: CDR1 SGDLS, CDR2 YYNGEE. V gave up 5 bases and J gave up 5 bases; unmatched junction bases: 4. The CDR3 consists of 15 residues.

The rearrangement links TRBV9 to TRBJ2-1, with no clear D. The germline V and J ends were trimmed by 2 bases and 0 bases, with 12 bases remaining between them. CDR1 is SGDLS and CDR2 is YYNGEE in the germline V gene. This CDR3 spans 16 amino acids. As DNA, the CDR3 is TGTGCCAGCAGCGTCGGAGCCGATACCTCCTACAATGAGCAGTTCTTC. Translated: CASSVGADTSYNEQFF. The full variable domain, in which reference TRBV9 and TRBJ2-1 provide the parts outside the CDR3, is DSGVTQTPKHLITATGQRVTLRCSPRSGDLSVYWYQQSLDQGLQFLIQYYNGEERAKGNILERFSAQQFPDLHSELNLSSLELGDSALYFCASSVGADTSYNEQFFGPGTRLTVL.

The table lists this clone with a count of one. The chain links TRBV19 to TRBJ1-3; 8 positions match TRBD1. The CDR3 runs 16 residues. The J segment lost 2 bases and the V segment lost 6 bases, leaving 9 bases of the junction unmatched. Germline V gene data show CDR1 as LNHDA and CDR2 as SQIVND (reference sequence). This CDR3 reads CASSYTTGVAGNTIYF. The CDR3 DNA follows: TGTGCCAGTAGCTATACGACAGGGGTGGCTGGAAACACCATATATTTT.

J is TRBJ1-2 and V is TRBV30; perhaps TRBD1 as D (6 bases). This CDR3 comprises 13 residues. Germline-derived CDR1 and CDR2 are GTSNPN and SVGIG (reference sequence). Trimming cost V 0 bases and J 2 bases, with 7 bases left between them. CDR3 sequence: CAWSVGQNYGYTF. The CDR3 region has the DNA TGTGCCTGGAGTGTCGGACAGAACTATGGCTACACCTTC. Drawing the rest from reference TRBV30 and TRBJ1-2, the complete variable domain is SQTIHQWPATLVQPVGSPLSLECTVEGTSNPNLYWYRQAAGRGLQLLFYSVGIGQISSEVPQNLSASRPQDRQFILSSKKLLLSDSGFYLCAWSVGQNYGYTFGSGTRLTVV.

The rearrangement links TRBV18 to TRBJ2-1, with D possibly TRBD1 on 6 matching bases. Germline assignment: CDR1 KGHSH and CDR2 LQKENI. This CDR3 is 17 amino acids long. Trimming shortened V by 4 bases and J by 2 bases, and 18 bases separated the two germline ends. CDR3 sequence reads: CASSLNTGQGTYNEQFF. CDR3 DNA sequence: TGTGCCAGCTCACTAAACACAGGCCAGGGGACCTACAATGAGCAGTTCTTC.

The CDR3 nucleotides read TGTGCCAGCAGCTCTGACATCACCAGAAATCAGCCCCAGCATTTT. Translating it yields CASSSDITRNQPQHF. V usage is TRBV5-5 and J usage is TRBJ1-5; the D is unclear. V gave up 3 bases and J gave up 4 bases, with 14 bases separating them. Germline CDR1 reads SGHKS; CDR2 reads YYEKEE (reference sequence). The CDR3 contains 15 residues.

The V call is TRBV5-5, the J call TRBJ2-5, with 9 bases matching TRBD2. The germline gives CDR1 SGHKS, CDR2 YYEKEE (reference sequence). V gave up 2 bases and J gave up 2 bases; unmatched junction bases: 7. The CDR3 totals 16 residues. CDR3 sequence (DNA): TGTGCCAGCAGCTTTGTCGGGGCGGGGGGGCAAGAGACCCAGTACTTC. It encodes CASSFVGAGGQETQYF.

As regards this clone: This sample also contains other DNA sequences that code for the same CDR3. The chain couples TRBV5-1 to TRBJ2-1; D possibly corresponds to TRBD1 (6 bases). Germline V gene lookup returns CDR1 SGHRS and CDR2 YFSETQ. CDR3 length: 14 amino acids. The V end lost 2 bases, the J end lost 2 bases, and 8 bases lay between the germline ends. The CDR3 spells CASSFQGPYNEQFF. The CDR3 bases are TGCGCCAGCAGCTTCCAGGGGCCCTACAATGAGCAGTTCTTC.

The chain links TRBV7-3 to TRBJ2-2; maybe TRBD2 (6 bases). The germline V and J ends were trimmed by 1 base and 6 bases, with 12 bases remaining between them. The CDR3 runs to 15 residues. Germline V gene sequence: CDR1 SGHTA, CDR2 FQGTGA. Written as DNA, the CDR3 is TGTGCCAGCAGCTTAAGTAAACTAGCCTCCGGGGAGCTGTTTTTT. It translates to CASSLSKLASGELFF.

The rearrangement uses TRBV11-2 and TRBJ1-3, with 7 bases identical to TRBD1. Germline CDR1 and CDR2: SGHAT and FQNNGV. This CDR3 contains 16 residues. The V gene end was trimmed by 1 base and the J gene end by 4 bases; junction bases not matched to a gene: 7. CDR3 amino acids: CASSLGSGTAGNTIYF. CDR3 nucleotide sequence: TGTGCCAGCAGCTTAGGCTCAGGGACAGCCGGAAACACCATATATTTT.

This clone is a singleton in its sample. The chain combines TRBV28 with TRBJ1-5; TRBD1 matches 7 bases. V trimming: 6 bases; J trimming: 3 bases; junction bases outside the gene matches: 5. The CDR3 has 14 amino acids. The germline V gene has CDR1 MDHEN and CDR2 SYDVKM. CDR3 amino acids: CASSAGQANQPQHF. The DNA of the CDR3 is TGTGCCAGCAGCGCCGGACAGGCCAATCAGCCCCAGCATTTT.

This clone has a single count. The chain couples TRBV5-4 to TRBJ2-3, with D maybe TRBD2 (7 bases). V lost 2 bases, J lost 0 bases, and 13 bases lay in between. Germline CDR1 and CDR2: SGHNT and YYREEE (reference sequence). This CDR3 is 16 amino acids long. CDR3 bases: TGTGCCAGCAGCTTCCCGGGGGGCCTTAGCACAGATACGCAGTATTTT. This encodes CASSFPGGLSTDTQYF. The full variable domain, with the rest looked up from reference TRBV5-4 and TRBJ2-3, is ETGVTQSPTHLIKTRGQQVTLRCSSQSGHNTVSWYQQALGQGPQFIFQYYREEENGRGNFPPRFSGLQFPNYSSELNVNALELDDSALYLCASSFPGGLSTDTQYFGPGTRLTVL.

This clone came up once. V is TRBV19 and J is TRBJ1-5; 7 bases are a match to TRBD1. The germline V gene has CDR1 LNHDA and CDR2 SQIVND (reference sequence). This CDR3 region has 12 residues. The junction had 5 bases not matched to a gene; V was cut back by 9 bases and J by 6 bases. Here the CDR3 DNA reads TGTGCCAGCGGGACAGTGGTTCAGCCCCAGCATTTT. This sequence encodes CASGTVVQPQHF.